This TCR beta chain was identified during a study of post-analysis software for immune sequencing data. At the level of the study: Included among the disease courses, which were recorded for the cohort, were relapsing-remitting, secondary progressive and progressive-relapsing multiple sclerosis. Study findings and constraints: The authors found that F measure strongly co-clustered same-batch samples. TRBV segments more frequent in patients than in controls numbered roughly 5 and included TRBV5-6, TRBV5-1 and TRBV20-1. There was significantly lower normalized Chao1 diversity in multiple sclerosis patients than in controls.

On this clonotype: Its target is unknown. A read error may produce the germline difference seen at one junction end.

Prepared libraries of TCR beta cDNA carried unique molecular identifiers. Around 460,000 cDNA molecules came from around 1 to 9.1 million T cells. A single record per CDR3 protein comes from TCRdb applying MiXCR to the PCR reads. This table has 380,000 or so distinct CDR3 sequences, less than 40% appearing once. The CDR3 loop spans 14 amino acids. Germline V gives CDR1 SGHRS, CDR2 YFSETQ. Sequenced material: blood. The chain employs TRBV5-1 and TRBJ1-2; perhaps TRBD1 as D (6 bases). This TCR was sampled from a girl aged 5-17 years with multiple sclerosis. CDR3 DNA sequence: TGTGCCAGCAGTGGAACAGGGCTGGCAGATGGCTACACCTTC. Residues: CASSGTGLADGYTF.